A single sample gave rise to the 9 T cell receptor beta chains below, sequenced in a study of post-analysis software for immune sequencing data. Researchers reported that TCR beta cDNA libraries carried unique molecular identifiers. MiXCR was run by TCRdb on the PCR reads, yielding one entry per CDR3 protein. Found here are roughly 800,000 distinct CDR3 sequences, under 60% of them singletons; the top ten hold 4.9%. Study-wide points: In patients, about five TRBV segments were more frequent than in controls, with TRBV5-6, TRBV5-1 and TRBV20-1 among them.

No cognate antigen is known for these TCRs. Sequenced input: blood. The source is a girl under 18 with multiple sclerosis.

V is TRBV5-5 and J is TRBJ1-4; D gene ambiguous. This CDR3 has 13 residues. V dropped 2 bases and J dropped 7 bases, with 9 bases sitting between them. Germline V gene sequence: CDR1 SGHKS, CDR2 YYEKEE (reference sequence). The CDR3 loop is CASSLLAPEKLFF. The CDR3 DNA follows: TGTGCCAGCAGCTTACTGGCACCTGAAAAACTGTTTTTT.

This clonotype was observed a handful of times. This chain joins TRBV24-1 and TRBJ1-2; D remains unclear. Trimming took off 4 bases at V and 3 bases at J, with 8 bases between the two ends. Looked up from germline, CDR1 is KGHDR and CDR2 is SFDVKD. The CDR3 has 13 residues. The CDR3 here is CATSEAEYYGYTF. In DNA, the CDR3 is TGTGCCACCAGTGAGGCGGAATACTATGGCTACACCTTC.

The rearrangement uses TRBV5-1 and TRBJ2-5; D perhaps matches TRBD2 (6 bases). The length of the CDR3 is 14 residues. CDR1 is SGHRS, CDR2 YFSETQ, per germline. V was pared by 0 bases and J by 4 bases, with 10 bases between. The CDR3 protein is CASSLGDSRETQYF. Here the CDR3 DNA reads TGCGCCAGCAGCTTGGGGGACTCCCGAGAGACCCAGTACTTC.

The chain couples TRBV9 to TRBJ2-3; TRBD2 aligns across 9 bases. Looked up from germline, CDR1 is SGDLS and CDR2 is YYNGEE. J gave up 0 bases and V 8 bases, and 7 bases lay outside the gene matches. The CDR3 loop spans 15 amino acids. CDR3 region: CASRKGLASTDTQYF. The CDR3 DNA reads as TGTGCCAGTAGAAAGGGACTAGCTAGCACAGATACGCAGTATTTT.

The V and J genes are TRBV6-5 and TRBJ2-1; 9 bases align to TRBD1. This CDR3 contains 15 residues. CDR1 MNHEY and CDR2 SVGAGI come from the germline V gene. Germline trimming cut 6 bases from V and 7 bases from J; bases unmatched to any gene: 10. CDR3 protein: CASSRPGQGKNEQFF. As DNA, the CDR3 is TGTGCCAGCAGCCGGCCGGGACAGGGAAAGAATGAGCAGTTCTTC.

Details on this clonotype: The junction differs from germline at one of its ends, possibly a read error. The chain couples TRBV6-1 to TRBJ2-6; maybe TRBD1 (5 bases). CDR1 and CDR2 (germline): MNHNS, SASEGT. This CDR3 has 15 residues. CDR3 loop: CASSEQDSGANVRTF. The DNA for the CDR3 is TGTGCCAGCAGTGAACAAGACTCTGGGGCCAACGTCCGGACTTTC.

The chain links TRBV7-8 to TRBJ2-4, with D maybe TRBD2 (6 bases). The better agreement between TRBJ2-5 and the DNA end casts doubt on the J call. This CDR3 region has 17 residues. CDR1 is SGHVS and CDR2 is FQNEAQ in the germline V gene. CDR3 coding DNA: TGTGCCAGCAGCCCCGGGACTTTCTCCCAGATCCAAGAGACCCAGTACTTC. This gives the protein CASSPGTFSQIQETQYF.

The V gene is TRBV12-3 or TRBV12-4, the J gene TRBJ2-1; the match to TRBD2 covers 7 bases. The V gene end was trimmed by 7 bases and the J gene end by 5 bases; junction bases not matched to a gene: 11. This CDR3 comprises 15 residues. The CDR3 loop reads CASTPPAGANNEQFF. The CDR3 DNA reads as TGTGCCAGCACCCCCCCCGCGGGAGCAAACAATGAGCAGTTCTTC.

This clonotype was detected only a few times. An end of the junction differs from the germline gene, which may be a read error. V usage is TRBV20-1 and J usage is TRBJ2-1; tentative D call: TRBD1 (6 bases). The CDR3 loop spans 15 amino acids. Germline V CDR1 and CDR2: DFQATT, SNEGSKA (reference sequence). The CDR3 DNA sequence: TGTAGTGCTAGGATTAGGACAGTCTCCTACAATGAGCAGTTCTTC. This codes for CSARIRTVSYNEQFF.